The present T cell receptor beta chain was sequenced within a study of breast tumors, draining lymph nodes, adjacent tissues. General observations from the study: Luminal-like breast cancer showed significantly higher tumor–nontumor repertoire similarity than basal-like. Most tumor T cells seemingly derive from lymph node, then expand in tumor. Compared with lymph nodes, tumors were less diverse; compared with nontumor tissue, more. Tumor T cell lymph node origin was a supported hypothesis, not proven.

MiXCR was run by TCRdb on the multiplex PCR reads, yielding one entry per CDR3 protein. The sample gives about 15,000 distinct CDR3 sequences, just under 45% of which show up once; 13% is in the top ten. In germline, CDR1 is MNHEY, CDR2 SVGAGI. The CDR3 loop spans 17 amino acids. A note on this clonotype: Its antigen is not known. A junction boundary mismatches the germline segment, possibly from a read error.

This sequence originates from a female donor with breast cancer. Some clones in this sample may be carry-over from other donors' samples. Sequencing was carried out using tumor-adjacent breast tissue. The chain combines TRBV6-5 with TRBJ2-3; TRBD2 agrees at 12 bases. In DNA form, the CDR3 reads TGTGCCTGCAGTCACTCCTGGACTAGCGGGGAGGGATATACGCAGTATTTT. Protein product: CACSHSWTSGEGYTQYF.